Presented here are 11 T cell receptor beta chains from one specimen sequenced in a study of blood T cell repertoires in COVID-19. Clones were read by immunoSEQ multiplex PCR, and TCRdb kept only the in-frame ones, dropping some. In the table there are approximately 170,000 clones, over 75% of which are singletons. Sequencing was done on a sample of peripheral blood. The receptors were sampled from a woman aged 50 to 60 with acute or convalescent COVID-19.

This chain links TRBV5-1 with TRBJ1-4; 8 bases are shared with TRBD1. The CDR3 covers 16 residues. Unmatched junction bases numbered 11, after V lost 4 bases and J lost 6 bases. In germline, CDR1 is SGHRS, CDR2 YFSETQ. The CDR3 here is CASSRNIRQGHEKLFF. CDR3 DNA: TGCGCCAGCAGCCGAAACATCCGACAGGGGCATGAAAAACTGTTTTTT.

V is TRBV6-5 and J is TRBJ2-2; D not certain. This CDR3 contains 15 residues. Trimming took 1 base from V and 0 from J, leaving 6 bases between them. CDR1 is MNHEY, CDR2 SVGAGI, per germline. The CDR3 loop is CASSYYDSNTGELFF. The CDR3, as DNA: TGTGCCAGCAGTTACTACGACTCGAACACCGGGGAGCTGTTTTTT.

V and J are TRBV2 and TRBJ2-3; 9 bases are a match to TRBD2. The germline V gene has CDR1 SNHLY and CDR2 FYNNEI. V trimming: 3 bases; J trimming: 2 bases; junction bases outside the gene matches: 6. This CDR3 spans 16 amino acids. CDR3 residues: CASSEGLAGITDTQYF. As DNA, the CDR3 is TGTGCCAGCAGTGAGGGGCTAGCGGGAATCACAGATACGCAGTATTTT. Filled out from reference TRBV2 and TRBJ2-3, the complete variable domain reads EPEVTQTPSHQVTQMGQEVILRCVPISNHLYFYWYRQILGQKVEFLVSFYNNEISEKSEIFDDQFSVERPDGSNFTLKIRSTKLEDSAMYFCASSEGLAGITDTQYFGPGTRLTVL.

The CDR3 region is CASTSSGGWYEQYF. The CDR3 coding sequence is TGCGCCAGCACTTCTAGCGGGGGGTGGTACGAGCAGTACTTC. The J gene is TRBJ2-7, the V gene TRBV10-2; 11 nucleotides agree with TRBD2. Germline V CDR1 and CDR2: WSHSY, SAAADI. This CDR3 has 14 amino acids. V gave up 7 bases and J gave up 4 bases; unmatched junction bases: 6.

This clone was seen a handful of times. The V and J genes are TRBV6-6 and TRBJ1-1; TRBD1 might be the D (5 bases). The germline V and J ends were trimmed by 7 bases and 1 base, with 10 bases remaining between them. Germline CDR1 and CDR2: MNHNY and SVGAGI (reference sequence). This CDR3 contains 13 residues. The CDR3: CASTRGENTEAFF. The CDR3 bases are TGTGCCAGCACCCGGGGGGAGAACACTGAAGCTTTCTTT.

The chain carries TRBV7-2 and TRBJ2-1, with 7 nucleotides matching TRBD2. The CDR3 contains 17 residues. Per germline, CDR1 SGHTA and CDR2 FQGNSA. V was pared by 2 bases and J by 10 bases, with 17 bases of the junction left unmatched. The CDR3 nucleotides read TGTGCCAGCAGCTTAAGGTCGTTTAGCGGGTTAGGCGGGGAGCAGTTCTTC. As protein: CASSLRSFSGLGGEQFF.

The count of this clone is one. The genes are TRBV3-1 (or the pseudogene TRBV3-2) and TRBJ1-6; TRBD1 might be the D (5 bases). The V and J ends lost 4 bases and 4 bases respectively, with 11 bases between them. Germline lookup yields CDR1 LGHDT and CDR2 YNNKEL (reference sequence). This CDR3 spans 15 amino acids. The CDR3 loop reads CASSPPGVYNSPLHF. The DNA of the CDR3 is TGTGCCAGCAGCCCCCCGGGGGTGTATAATTCACCCCTCCACTTT.

The rearrangement uses TRBV24-1 and TRBJ1-2; D is unclear. Trimming left V 9 bases short and J 7 bases short, with 17 bases between. Germline V gives CDR1 KGHDR, CDR2 SFDVKD. The CDR3 has 13 residues. This chain's CDR3 is CATSEAPKFGYTF. The CDR3, as DNA: TGTGCCACCTCGGAGGCACCTAAGTTTGGCTACACCTTC.

Here the CDR3 reads CASSPTQRTGTEAFF. As DNA, the CDR3 is TGTGCCAGCAGCCCCACACAAAGGACAGGGACTGAAGCTTTCTTT. The V and J genes are TRBV11-2 and TRBJ1-1; 8 nucleotides align to TRBD1. Trimming removed 5 bases from V and 5 bases from J; junction bases left unmatched: 10. CDR3 size: 15 residues. CDR1 and CDR2 from the germline V gene are SGHAT and FQNNGV.

This rearrangement joins TRBV5-1 to TRBJ2-3; 12 bases line up with TRBD2. CDR1 is SGHRS, CDR2 YFSETQ, per germline. The CDR3 runs to 16 residues. Trimming took 4 bases from V and 3 from J; bases not matched to a gene: 6. The CDR3 sequence is CASSPRTSGVTDTQYF. The DNA for the CDR3 is TGCGCCAGCAGCCCCCGGACTAGCGGGGTAACAGATACGCAGTATTTT.

The chain uses TRBV5-1 and TRBJ2-7, with 7 bases matching TRBD1. Germline V gives CDR1 SGHRS, CDR2 YFSETQ. This CDR3 spans 15 amino acids. V lost 0 bases and J lost 7; bases outside the gene matches: 10. In nucleotides, the CDR3 is TGCGCCAGCAGCTTGGATGACAGGGTGGTGAGGGAGCAGTACTTC. Its protein product is CASSLDDRVVREQYF.